A selection of T cell receptor beta chains follows, all from one sample in a study of blood T cells in healthy people across ages. TCRdb redid the calling of the 5' RACE reads with MiXCR, one entry per CDR3 protein. The sample lists 650,000 to 900,000 distinct CDR3 sequences; around 62% were seen once. The sample taken for sequencing was blood. Receptors originate from a man aged 25-45 years in good health. Each CDR3 is given with its conserved first and last residue. The D gene is left open where the match is weak. The size entry is marked missing in some rows and otherwise reads once, few, many or a size class.

v_call	j_call	d_call	clone_size	cdr3_nt	cdr3_aa
TRBV2	TRBJ2-7	NA	NA	TGTGCCAGCAAATCGACAGGCACCTACGAGCAGTACTTC	CASKSTGTYEQYF
TRBV27	TRBJ1-1	TRBD1	NA	TGTGCCAGCAGTTTATGGGGACAGATGAACACTGAAGCTTTCTTT	CASSLWGQMNTEAFF
TRBV5-1	TRBJ2-1	TRBD1	NA	TGCGCCAGCAGCTGGTGGGACAGGGGCAATGAGCAGTTCTTC	CASSWWDRGNEQFF
TRBV29-1	TRBJ2-3	TRBD2	NA	TGCAGCGTCATCTTTGCGGGGGGGCGAGCGCAGTATTTT	CSVIFAGGRAQYF
TRBV9	TRBJ2-1	NA	once	TGTGCCAGCAGCGTAGGGTCCAGGATGACGTACAATGAGCAGTTCTTC	CASSVGSRMTYNEQFF
TRBV7-6	TRBJ1-1	NA	NA	TGTGCCAGCAGCTTAGATTTGAAGGGAACTGAAGCTTTCTTT	CASSLDLKGTEAFF
TRBV4-3	TRBJ2-1	NA	few	TGCGCCAGCAGCCAACAGCTAGACAATGAGCAGTTCTTC	CASSQQLDNEQFF
TRBV10-3	TRBJ2-7	TRBD2	NA	TGTGCCATCAGTGGGGCCAGCGGGGGATCCTACGAGCAGTACTTC	CAISGASGGSYEQYF
TRBV4-2	TRBJ1-1	TRBD1	NA	TGTGCCAGCAGCCACCAGGACAGGGGGGAAGATGAAGCTTTCTTT	CASSHQDRGEDEAFF
TRBV7-9	TRBJ1-5	NA	few	TGTGCCAGCAGCCCCGGAGAGAACAATCAGCCCCAGCATTTT	CASSPGENNQPQHF
TRBV5-1	TRBJ2-1	TRBD2	NA	TGCGCCAGCAGCTTGGTGAGCGGGAGGAGCAATGAGCAGTTCTTC	CASSLVSGRSNEQFF
TRBV29-1	TRBJ2-3	TRBD2	NA	TGCAGCGCCGGGGGAGCGGGAGGGTCAGATACGCAGTATTTT	CSAGGAGGSDTQYF
TRBV6-1	TRBJ2-1	NA	once	TGTGCCAGCAGTGACCCCACTATTTGGAATGAGCAGTTCTTC	CASSDPTIWNEQFF
TRBV6-5	TRBJ2-5	NA	NA	TGTGCCAGCAGTTACGTGGCGGCGGATCAAGAGACCCAGTACTTC	CASSYVAADQETQYF
TRBV2	TRBJ2-1	NA	NA	TGTGCCAGCGATCAAGCCAGGCTCCACAATGAGCAGTTCTTC	CASDQARLHNEQFF
TRBV29-1	TRBJ2-7	NA	NA	TGCAGCGTTAGCAGGGGAGACCGACTCAACGAGCAGTACTTC	CSVSRGDRLNEQYF
TRBV9	TRBJ2-1	TRBD1	NA	TGTGCCAGCAGCGTACTGGGACAGGAAACGTTCTTC	CASSVLGQETFF
TRBV4-2	TRBJ2-1	TRBD2	NA	TGTGCCAGCAGCCAAAGGACTAGCGGGGCCATCGACAATGAGCAGTTCTTC	CASSQRTSGAIDNEQFF
TRBV13	TRBJ1-5	NA	NA	TGTGCCAGCAGCTTAGGGGCGATCAATCAGCCCCAGCATTTT	CASSLGAINQPQHF
TRBV10-3	TRBJ2-5	NA	few	TGTGCCATCAGTGGACGGCAGGGTGGGACAGAGACCCAGTACTTC	CAISGRQGGTETQYF
TRBV7-2	TRBJ1-2	NA	few	TGTGCCAGCAGCCCCCTTCATTCCCCGGGGTATGGCTACACCTTC	CASSPLHSPGYGYTF
TRBV19	TRBJ2-4	TRBD2	NA	TGTGCCAGTAGTATAGGTGGCGGGGGGGCTAGCAAAAACATTCAGTACTTC	CASSIGGGGASKNIQYF
TRBV10-3	TRBJ2-4	TRBD2	few	TGTGCCAGCCGCGGGGGGAAAGGCAAAAACATTCAGTACTTC	CASRGGKGKNIQYF
TRBV29-1	TRBJ2-7	NA	NA	TGCAGCGTTGAGTACGGAACCCCCTACGAGCAGTACTTC	CSVEYGTPYEQYF
TRBV29-1	TRBJ2-5	TRBD1	NA	TGCAGCGGAACAGGGGTCGGAGAGACCCAGTACTTC	CSGTGVGETQYF
TRBV3-1	TRBJ2-1	NA	NA	TGTGCCAGCAGCCAAGATCTGGCCGCGTCTGAGCAGTTCTTC	CASSQDLAASEQFF
TRBV9	TRBJ1-2	NA	NA	TGTGCCAGCAGCGCGACCCGGGGGCCCTACTATGGCTACACCTTC	CASSATRGPYYGYTF
TRBV15	TRBJ2-3	NA	NA	TGTGCCACCAGCACCACAAGGACAGATACGCAGTATTTT	CATSTTRTDTQYF
TRBV27	TRBJ2-3	TRBD2	NA	TGTGCCAGCAGAGAATTGCGGGGGGGAGCGGATACGCAGTATTTT	CASRELRGGADTQYF
TRBV2	TRBJ2-7	NA	NA	TGTGCCAGCAGTGAAGCGAAGCCGTACGAGCAGTACTTC	CASSEAKPYEQYF
TRBV7-2	TRBJ2-1	NA	NA	TGTGCCAGCAGCTTAGTGCTAGCGCGAAGTGAGCAGTTCTTC	CASSLVLARSEQFF
TRBV4-1	TRBJ1-2	TRBD1	NA	TGCGCCAGCAGCCCAGAACAACGACAGGGTAACGGCTACACCTTC	CASSPEQRQGNGYTF
TRBV20-1	TRBJ2-7	TRBD1	NA	TGCAGTGCGACGATTGGGGACAGCGCCTCCTACGAGCAGTACTTC	CSATIGDSASYEQYF
TRBV20-1	TRBJ2-7	NA	few	TGCAGTGCTAGAGATCCCAAAAAGGCCTCCTACGAGCAGTACTTC	CSARDPKKASYEQYF
TRBV4-3	TRBJ1-5	NA	NA	TGCGCCAGCAGCCAAGGGCTCAGGACAGTCAATCAGCCCCAGCATTTT	CASSQGLRTVNQPQHF
TRBV7-2	TRBJ1-5	NA	NA	TGTGCCAGCAGCCCCGACAGTTACAATCAGCCCCAGCATTTT	CASSPDSYNQPQHF
TRBV20-1	TRBJ2-3	NA	many	TGCAGTGCTAGAGATGACACCACAGATACGCAGTATTTT	CSARDDTTDTQYF
TRBV28	TRBJ1-1	TRBD1	NA	TGTGCCAGCAGGGTCACAGGGGCGCAGGATGAAGCTTTCTTT	CASRVTGAQDEAFF
TRBV25-1	TRBJ1-2	NA	NA	TGTGCCAGCAGAACCAGTGGGGACTATGGCTACACCTTC	CASRTSGDYGYTF
TRBV25-1	TRBJ1-1	TRBD1	NA	TGTGCCAGCAGTCCCGCCAGGGGGGCTCGGACTGAAGCTTTCTTT	CASSPARGARTEAFF
TRBV7-6	TRBJ2-1	TRBD2	NA	TGTGCCAGCAGCTTAGCGCGGGCTAGCGGGGTCGGGGAGCAGTTCTTC	CASSLARASGVGEQFF
TRBV15	TRBJ2-1	TRBD2	few	TGTGCCACCAGCGCTCAACTAGCGGGGGCCAGGAATGAGCAGTTCTTC	CATSAQLAGARNEQFF
TRBV18	TRBJ1-5	NA	NA	TGTGCCAGCTCACCAGGGCAGTCTAGCAATCAGCCCCAGCATTTT	CASSPGQSSNQPQHF
TRBV7-9	TRBJ1-5	TRBD1	few	TGTGCCAGCAGCCCAGAGGGGACAGGGGACCAGCCCCAGCATTTT	CASSPEGTGDQPQHF
TRBV4-2	TRBJ2-7	NA	few	TGTGCCAGCAACTCCGGGGGCAGCTCCTACGAGCAGTACTTC	CASNSGGSSYEQYF
TRBV20-1	TRBJ2-1	NA	once	TGCAGTGCTAGCTGGCACAGGGATGAGCAGTTCTTC	CSASWHRDEQFF
TRBV5-5	TRBJ2-5	TRBD2	once	TGTGCCAGCAGCGCCCGGACTAGCGGGGGGATATTGAGAGAGACCCAGTACTTC	CASSARTSGGILRETQYF
TRBV27	TRBJ2-7	NA	NA	TGTGCCAGCAGGGAACATCTCTCCTACGAGCAGTACTTC	CASREHLSYEQYF
TRBV11-2	TRBJ2-7	NA	NA	TGTGCCAGCAGCTTAGAACAGGCACCCCCTGACGAGCAGTACTTC	CASSLEQAPPDEQYF
TRBV20-1	TRBJ2-1	TRBD2	NA	TGCAGTGCTATAGGGGGCGGGGGGGCAGTCAATGAGCAGTTCTTC	CSAIGGGGAVNEQFF
TRBV27	TRBJ2-5	TRBD1	NA	TGTGCCAGCAGTAACCTACAGGGGGCGAAGGAGACCCAGTACTTC	CASSNLQGAKETQYF